This TCR beta chain was profiled in a study of blood T cell repertoires in COVID-19 (TCRdb year 2020). Concerning the study at large: Collaborator samples came from the United States, Italy and Spain and covered acute and convalescent phases of COVID-19. The material from the prospective study consisted of cDNA or gDNA derived from T cells, B-cell-depleted T cells, or PBMCs. Deeply sampled blood TCRbeta repertoires from subjects exposed to, actively infected with, or recovered from COVID-19 were included in the dataset. The repertoires were made available in a free public database intended to serve as a resource for research on the immune response to SARS-CoV-2. Samples came from the ongoing ImmuneRACE study (first 160 participants) plus 1,254 subjects from 6 global collaborators. A de-identified subject ID, COVID-19 status, age in years and sex were almost always included in the sample metadata. HLA class I and class II types, where available, came from metadata supplied by the sample provider rather than from assay-based typing. Study-wide conclusions, independent of this receptor: Clinical and demographic metadata were provided uncurated, with the amount varying by source and participant.

Concerning this clone: Its antigen has not been determined. No much larger clonotype is one base removed from it; base qualities were not supplied.

TCRbeta CDR3 regions were amplified from genomic DNA by means of the immunoSEQ Assay, a bias-controlled multiplex PCR. Regarding the original processing steps: The number of nucleated cells in each sample was estimated by amplification of reference gene primers within the assay. To quantify the absolute abundance of each unique TCRbeta CDR3 rearrangement, sequence reads were collapsed and filtered. Productive Simpson clonality was computed per sample as the square root of Simpson's diversity index over productive rearrangements. TCRdb mirrors the immuneACCESS table, restricted to in-frame sequences. Some clones are absent from its copies; in checked studies, under half trace to an unresolved V gene, and the reason for the others is unknown. That table furnishes V, J and clone size, whereas the DNA furnished D and trimming. The sample yields 260,000 or so clones; roughly four fifths were counted once. The top ten constitute about 3.9% of the sample.

Participants in the prospective study were enrolled through a virtual design, were aged roughly 18 to 100 years, and lived in approximately 25 United States geographic areas. Cohort assignment in the prospective study relied on participant-reported clinical history from a screening survey and a study questionnaire. A participant counted as exposed if, within 2 weeks of entering the study, that participant had been in contact with someone who had a PCR-confirmed or clinician-diagnosed COVID-19 case. Mobile phlebotomists in the prospective study collected whole blood, serum and a nasopharyngeal or oropharyngeal swab from every participant. Prospective study participants could optionally give additional blood draws and questionnaires over an approximately two-month period. Before DNA extraction, prospective study blood samples were shipped either frozen or at room temperature. The CDR3 sequence holds 11 residues, the cysteine and phenylalanine included. Only the CDR3 DNA is retained, 33 bases long and in frame from the first base. Trimming at the junction amounts to 4 bases on V and 3 bases on J, and the germline ends lie 4 bases apart. The germline V gene encodes CDR1 LGHDT and CDR2 YNNKEL (reference sequence).

The chain is encoded by TRBV3-1 (or the pseudogene TRBV3-2) joined to TRBJ2-7; too little of a D gene remains to name it. The TCR originated in a woman in her thirties or forties who had been exposed to COVID-19. Specimen: PBMCs or T cells enriched from blood (not recorded which). Here the CDR3 is given as CASSLYYEQYF. The DNA sequence is TGTGCCAGCAGCCTCTACTACGAGCAGTACTTC.